This TCR beta chain derives from a study of CD8+ T cells in alopecia areata. After isolation, RNA underwent reverse transcription to generate cDNA as the sequencing template. TCRdb's table, derived via immunoSEQ multiplex PCR, lists solely in-frame clones and lacks some. Counted here are around 160,000 clones, around 60% occurring once; the ten biggest clones make up 14%. As to treatment: oral pan-JAK inhibitor, 5-10 mg twice daily. CDR3 length: 15 residues. J was trimmed by 8 bases and V by 3 bases; bases with no gene match: 10. Looked up from germline, CDR1 is MGHDK and CDR2 is SYGVNS. This specimen consisted of CD4+ T cells sorted from blood, obtained at week 24, from a patient treated with tofacitinib. This clonotype was obtained from a human donor with alopecia areata. The V gene is TRBV25-1, the J gene TRBJ2-1; 7 bases match TRBD1. CDR3 loop: CASSDPTGRVYEQFF. The CDR3 bases are TGTGCCAGCAGTGACCCGACAGGGAGAGTGTATGAGCAGTTCTTC.